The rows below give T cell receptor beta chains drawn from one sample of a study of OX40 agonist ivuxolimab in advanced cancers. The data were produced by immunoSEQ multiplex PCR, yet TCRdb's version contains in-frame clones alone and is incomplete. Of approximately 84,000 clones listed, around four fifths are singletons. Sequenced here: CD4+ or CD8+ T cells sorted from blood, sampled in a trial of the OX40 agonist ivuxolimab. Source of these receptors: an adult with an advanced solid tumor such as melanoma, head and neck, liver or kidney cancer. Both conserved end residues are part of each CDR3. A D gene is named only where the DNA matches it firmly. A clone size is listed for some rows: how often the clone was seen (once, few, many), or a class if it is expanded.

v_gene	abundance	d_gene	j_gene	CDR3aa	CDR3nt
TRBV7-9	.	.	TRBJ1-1	CASSQGTRPNTEAFF	TGTGCCAGCAGCCAAGGGACAAGGCCAAACACTGAAGCTTTCTTT
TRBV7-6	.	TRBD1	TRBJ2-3	CASSRRTGGGTDTQYF	TGTGCCAGCAGCCGAAGGACAGGGGGCGGGACAGATACGCAGTATTTT
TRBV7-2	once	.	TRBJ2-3	CASKGGGSDTQYF	TGTGCCAGCAAGGGGGGCGGTTCAGATACGCAGTATTTT
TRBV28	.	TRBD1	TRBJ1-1	CASSLPTGQPNTEAFF	TGTGCCAGCAGCCTTCCAACGGGACAGCCGAACACTGAAGCTTTCTTT
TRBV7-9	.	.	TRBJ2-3	CASSLGREPNTQYF	TGTGCCAGCAGCTTAGGACGGGAACCGAATACGCAGTATTTT
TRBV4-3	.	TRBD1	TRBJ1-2	CASSQEAGQGAGYYGYTF	TGCGCCAGCAGCCAGGAAGCGGGACAGGGGGCTGGGTACTATGGCTACACCTTC
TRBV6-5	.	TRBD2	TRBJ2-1	CASSYGEGSYNEQFF	TGTGCCAGCAGTTACGGGGAGGGCTCCTACAATGAGCAGTTCTTC
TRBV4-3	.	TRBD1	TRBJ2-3	CASSQLTGGGTDTQYF	TGCGCCAGCAGCCAGCTAACAGGGGGAGGCACAGATACGCAGTATTTT
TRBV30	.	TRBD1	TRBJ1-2	CAWRTGGANNYGYTF	TGTGCCTGGCGGACAGGGGGCGCGAATAACTATGGCTACACCTTC
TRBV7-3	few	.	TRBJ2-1	CASSLDPDPVDEQFF	TGTGCCAGCAGCCTAGACCCAGACCCAGTGGATGAGCAGTTCTTC
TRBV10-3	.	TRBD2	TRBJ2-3	CAISLAGGTDTQYF	TGTGCCATCAGTTTAGCGGGGGGCACAGATACGCAGTATTTT
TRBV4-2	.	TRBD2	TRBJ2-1	CASSQVIIERTSGGAGLNEQFF	TGTGCCAGCAGCCAAGTTATCATCGAACGGACTAGCGGGGGGGCAGGCTTAAATGAGCAGTTCTTC
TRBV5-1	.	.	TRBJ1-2	CASRLDGGYTF	TGCGCCAGCAGGTTGGATGGTGGCTACACCTTC
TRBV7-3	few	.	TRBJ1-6	CASSPDGVTLHF	TGTGCCAGCAGCCCCGACGGGGTCACCCTCCACTTT
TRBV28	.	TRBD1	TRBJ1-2	CASSLSGRGYGYTF	TGTGCCAGCAGTTTATCTGGCAGGGGGTATGGCTACACCTTC
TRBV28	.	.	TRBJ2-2	CASSPPGPQLTGELFF	TGTGCCAGCAGCCCCCCGGGACCTCAGTTAACCGGGGAGCTGTTTTTT
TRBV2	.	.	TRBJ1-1	CATTRRDTEAFF	TGTGCCACCACCCGAAGGGACACTGAAGCTTTCTTT
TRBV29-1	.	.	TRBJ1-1	CSVEGPGTEAFF	TGCAGCGTTGAAGGGCCAGGGACTGAAGCTTTCTTT
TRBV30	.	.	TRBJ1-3	CAWRGGGNTIYF	TGTGCCTGGAGGGGTGGGGGAAACACCATATATTTT
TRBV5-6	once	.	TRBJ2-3	CASSFIGTHTQYF	TGTGCCAGCAGCTTCATCGGAACACATACGCAGTATTTT
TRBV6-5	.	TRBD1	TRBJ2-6	CASRLGGTGANVLTF	TGTGCCAGCAGATTAGGGGGCACTGGGGCCAACGTCCTGACTTTC
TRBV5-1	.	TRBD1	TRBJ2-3	CASSPGTGITDTQYF	TGCGCCAGCAGCCCGGGGACAGGGATCACAGATACGCAGTATTTT
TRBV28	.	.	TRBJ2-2	CASSLRRVNTGELFF	TGTGCCAGCAGTTTACGTAGGGTTAACACCGGGGAGCTGTTTTTT
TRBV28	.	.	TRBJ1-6	CASSLVSVYSPLHF	TGTGCCAGCAGTTTAGTGTCAGTATATTCACCCCTCCACTTT
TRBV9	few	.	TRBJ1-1	CASSVGQASTEAFF	TGTGCCAGCAGCGTAGGCCAGGCGTCCACTGAAGCTTTCTTT
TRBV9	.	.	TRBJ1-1	CASSPNTGGTEAFF	TGTGCCAGCAGCCCAAACACGGGTGGCACTGAAGCTTTCTTT
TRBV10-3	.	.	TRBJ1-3	CAITRSDSSGNTIYF	TGTGCCATCACCCGATCGGACAGCTCTGGAAACACCATATATTTT
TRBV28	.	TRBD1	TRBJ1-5	CASSLARDRINHQPQHF	TGTGCCAGCAGTTTAGCCCGGGACAGAATTAACCATCAGCCCCAGCATTTT
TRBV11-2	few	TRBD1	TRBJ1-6	CASRGVTGKESPLHF	TGTGCCAGCAGAGGAGTGACAGGGAAGGAGTCACCCCTCCACTTT